This is a list of T cell receptor beta chains from one sample in a study of regulatory T cells in long-lasting Graves disease. Each CDR3 protein gets one entry after TCRdb re-called the multiplex PCR reads with MiXCR. The table has 350,000 to 500,000 distinct CDR3 sequences, around 15% seen once. The same sample was also used in a study of T cells in Graves' hyperthyroidism and ophthalmopathy.

The specimen was peripheral blood mononuclear cells (PBMCs), collected at new diagnosis, from a patient treated with antithyroid drugs. The receptors come from a woman in her forties or fifties with Graves disease. Both conserved end residues are trimmed from each CDR3. Each record gives: CDR3 protein, J gene, V gene, D gene. D genes are given only for firm matches.

CDR3aa: ASSSPGQQQY; j_gene: TRBJ2-7; v_gene: TRBV19; d_gene: -
CDR3aa: ASRETGTARWLEGYT; j_gene: TRBJ1-2; v_gene: TRBV6-1; d_gene: TRBD1
CDR3aa: AISELAGNTYEQY; j_gene: TRBJ2-7; v_gene: TRBV10-3; d_gene: TRBD2
CDR3aa: AWSVRLAGVHEQF; j_gene: TRBJ2-1; v_gene: TRBV30; d_gene: TRBD2
CDR3aa: ASRAHPSKETQY; j_gene: TRBJ2-5; v_gene: TRBV27; d_gene: -
CDR3aa: ASCLAGAAGELF; j_gene: TRBJ2-2; v_gene: TRBV5-1; d_gene: TRBD2
CDR3aa: ASSPLSGQQETQY; j_gene: TRBJ2-5; v_gene: TRBV7-9; d_gene: TRBD2
CDR3aa: ASSLSTAGNTIY; j_gene: TRBJ1-3; v_gene: TRBV7-8; d_gene: -
CDR3aa: ASSYRASRDTQY; j_gene: TRBJ2-3; v_gene: TRBV6-5; d_gene: -
CDR3aa: ASSVGPTSGRPNEQF; j_gene: TRBJ2-1; v_gene: TRBV9; d_gene: TRBD2
CDR3aa: ASSLLGIEDTQY; j_gene: TRBJ2-3; v_gene: TRBV27; d_gene: -
CDR3aa: ASSLTLEGSADTQY; j_gene: TRBJ2-3; v_gene: TRBV7-3; d_gene: -
CDR3aa: SVAQGGATDTQY; j_gene: TRBJ2-3; v_gene: TRBV29-1; d_gene: -
CDR3aa: ASKGYTYEQY; j_gene: TRBJ2-7; v_gene: TRBV28; d_gene: -
CDR3aa: ASSLHRGLSNGYT; j_gene: TRBJ1-2; v_gene: TRBV6-5; d_gene: -
CDR3aa: ASSLGRVDTGELF; j_gene: TRBJ2-2; v_gene: TRBV5-1; d_gene: -
CDR3aa: ASSLTATGYT; j_gene: TRBJ1-2; v_gene: TRBV27; d_gene: -
CDR3aa: ASREVSETQY; j_gene: TRBJ2-5; v_gene: TRBV2; d_gene: -
CDR3aa: ASSIPRLAGGPLAKNIQY; j_gene: TRBJ2-4; v_gene: TRBV19; d_gene: TRBD2
CDR3aa: SVTSGIYNEQF; j_gene: TRBJ2-1; v_gene: TRBV29-1; d_gene: TRBD2
CDR3aa: ASSESPVSEQY; j_gene: TRBJ2-7; v_gene: TRBV2; d_gene: -
CDR3aa: ASSSAGYKAEKLF; j_gene: TRBJ1-4; v_gene: TRBV28; d_gene: -
CDR3aa: AISSSGSTGELF; j_gene: TRBJ2-2; v_gene: TRBV10-3; d_gene: TRBD2
CDR3aa: ASSQAGGSGADTQY; j_gene: TRBJ2-3; v_gene: TRBV6-2/TRBV6-3; d_gene: TRBD2
CDR3aa: ASHGQGPFEPQH; j_gene: TRBJ1-5; v_gene: TRBV28; d_gene: -
CDR3aa: ASSQEEMGVTGELF; j_gene: TRBJ2-2; v_gene: TRBV4-1; d_gene: -
CDR3aa: ASTGLAGPSYNEQF; j_gene: TRBJ2-1; v_gene: TRBV28; d_gene: TRBD2
CDR3aa: ASRPPGVGPYNEQF; j_gene: TRBJ2-1; v_gene: TRBV28; d_gene: -
CDR3aa: ASSEQTGEGVIQY; j_gene: TRBJ2-4; v_gene: TRBV11-2; d_gene: TRBD1
CDR3aa: ASSRYMHEQF; j_gene: TRBJ2-1; v_gene: TRBV7-9; d_gene: -
CDR3aa: ASSSVGTVGFG; j_gene: TRBJ2-7; v_gene: TRBV6-5; d_gene: -
CDR3aa: ASSHPGTSGQETQY; j_gene: TRBJ2-5; v_gene: TRBV4-2; d_gene: TRBD2
CDR3aa: ASSLMADRDTQY; j_gene: TRBJ2-3; v_gene: TRBV12-3/TRBV12-4; d_gene: -
CDR3aa: ASSGGNKDRNPYEQY; j_gene: TRBJ2-7; v_gene: TRBV9; d_gene: -
CDR3aa: ASSPHWTSDFTDTQY; j_gene: TRBJ2-3; v_gene: TRBV14; d_gene: TRBD2
CDR3aa: ASSLGQLSNQPQH; j_gene: TRBJ1-5; v_gene: TRBV27; d_gene: -
CDR3aa: AISAGPSTDTQY; j_gene: TRBJ2-3; v_gene: TRBV10-3; d_gene: -
CDR3aa: ASSQDRFARGFEQY; j_gene: TRBJ2-7; v_gene: TRBV4-1; d_gene: -
CDR3aa: ASNDRGLGQPQH; j_gene: TRBJ1-5; v_gene: TRBV28; d_gene: TRBD1
CDR3aa: ASSLISVGVAGGYEQY; j_gene: TRBJ2-7; v_gene: TRBV27; d_gene: TRBD2
CDR3aa: ASSRTSGSGYEQY; j_gene: TRBJ2-7; v_gene: TRBV7-2; d_gene: TRBD2
CDR3aa: ASSYRGTSTDTQY; j_gene: TRBJ2-3; v_gene: TRBV6-2/TRBV6-3; d_gene: -
CDR3aa: SVRRTEAF; j_gene: TRBJ1-1; v_gene: TRBV29-1; d_gene: -
CDR3aa: ASSLAAGAIYNEQF; j_gene: TRBJ2-1; v_gene: TRBV7-2; d_gene: TRBD2
CDR3aa: ASSSGASTEAF; j_gene: TRBJ1-1; v_gene: TRBV7-3; d_gene: -
CDR3aa: AISESKASINQPQH; j_gene: TRBJ1-5; v_gene: TRBV10-3; d_gene: -
CDR3aa: ASSLEGPGASYGYT; j_gene: TRBJ1-2; v_gene: TRBV7-6; d_gene: -
CDR3aa: ASSFPDRVNTGELF; j_gene: TRBJ2-2; v_gene: TRBV7-9; d_gene: TRBD1
CDR3aa: ASSPQTGAATEAF; j_gene: TRBJ1-1; v_gene: TRBV11-2; d_gene: TRBD1
CDR3aa: ASSPGLSTTTDTQY; j_gene: TRBJ2-3; v_gene: TRBV7-3; d_gene: TRBD2
CDR3aa: ASSPGPGEEAQY; j_gene: TRBJ2-3; v_gene: TRBV28; d_gene: -
CDR3aa: SARLAGGYNEQF; j_gene: TRBJ2-1; v_gene: TRBV20-1; d_gene: TRBD2
CDR3aa: ASCTGGNQPQH; j_gene: TRBJ1-5; v_gene: TRBV12-3/TRBV12-4; d_gene: -
CDR3aa: ASSIFETQY; j_gene: -; v_gene: TRBV19; d_gene: -